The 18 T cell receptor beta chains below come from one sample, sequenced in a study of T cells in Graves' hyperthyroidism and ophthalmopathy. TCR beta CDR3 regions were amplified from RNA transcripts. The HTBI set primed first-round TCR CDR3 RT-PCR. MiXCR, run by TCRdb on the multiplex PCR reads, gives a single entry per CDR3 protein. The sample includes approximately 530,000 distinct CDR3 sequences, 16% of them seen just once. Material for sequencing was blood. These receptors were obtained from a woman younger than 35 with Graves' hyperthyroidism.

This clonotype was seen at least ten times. The CDR3 sequence: CASSEGVWPGQNTEAFF. The CDR3 DNA reads TGTGCCAGCAGTGAAGGTGTCTGGCCAGGGCAGAACACTGAAGCTTTCTTT. The rearrangement links TRBV6-1 to TRBJ1-1; D possibly corresponds to TRBD1 (5 bases). Trimming left V 1 base short and J 1 base short, with 16 bases between. CDR1 and CDR2 (germline): MNHNS, SASEGT. This CDR3 is 17 amino acids long.

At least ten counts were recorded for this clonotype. The CDR3 region is CATNFRDLNTEAFF. CDR3 nucleotides: TGTGCCACCAATTTCCGGGACCTGAACACTGAAGCTTTCTTT. The chain uses TRBV15 and TRBJ1-1; TRBD1 might be the D (5 bases). Germline CDR1 LNHNV, CDR2 YYDKDF (reference sequence). The CDR3 contains 14 residues. V shed 7 bases and J shed 0 bases, with 12 bases lying between them. The variable domain in full, completed from reference TRBV15 and TRBJ1-1, reads DAMVIQNPRYQVTQFGKPVTLSCSQTLNHNVMYWYQQKSSQAPKLLFHYYDKDFNNEADTPDNFQSRRPNTSFCFLDIRSPGLGDTAMYLCATNFRDLNTEAFFGQGTRLTVV.

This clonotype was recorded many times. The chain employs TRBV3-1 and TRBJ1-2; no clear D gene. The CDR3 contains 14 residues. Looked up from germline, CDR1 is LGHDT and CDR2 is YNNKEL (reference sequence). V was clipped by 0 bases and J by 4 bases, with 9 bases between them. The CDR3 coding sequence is TGTGCCAGCAGCCAAGACGACACGATCTATGGCTACACCTTC. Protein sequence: CASSQDDTIYGYTF.

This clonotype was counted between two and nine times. The CDR3 nucleotides read TGTGCCACCATTGGACAGGGGGAGGCCAAAAACATTCAGTACTTC. It translates to CATIGQGEAKNIQYF. The chain employs TRBV13 and TRBJ2-4, with 10 bases identical to TRBD1. The V segment lost 10 bases and the J segment 1 base; nucleotides outside the gene matches: 7. The CDR3 length is 15 residues. CDR1 and CDR2 from the germline V gene are PRHDT and FYEKMQ (reference sequence).

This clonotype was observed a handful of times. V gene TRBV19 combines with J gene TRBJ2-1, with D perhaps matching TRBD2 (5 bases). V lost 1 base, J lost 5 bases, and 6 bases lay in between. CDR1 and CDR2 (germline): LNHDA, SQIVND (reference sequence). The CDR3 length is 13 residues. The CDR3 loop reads CASSIGRDNEQFF. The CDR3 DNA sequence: TGTGCCAGTAGTATAGGGCGGGACAATGAGCAGTTCTTC.

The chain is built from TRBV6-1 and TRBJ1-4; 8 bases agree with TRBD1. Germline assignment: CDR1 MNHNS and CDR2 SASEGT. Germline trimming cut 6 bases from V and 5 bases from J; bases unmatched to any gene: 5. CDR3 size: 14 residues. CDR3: CASRKDRGNEKLFF. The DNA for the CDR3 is TGTGCCAGCAGGAAAGACAGGGGAAATGAAAAACTGTTTTTT.

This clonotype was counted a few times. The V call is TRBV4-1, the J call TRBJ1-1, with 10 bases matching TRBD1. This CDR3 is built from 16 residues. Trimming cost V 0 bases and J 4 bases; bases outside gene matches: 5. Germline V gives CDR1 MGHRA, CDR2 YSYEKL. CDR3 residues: CASSQDWWDRGTEAFF. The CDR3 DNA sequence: TGCGCCAGCAGCCAAGATTGGTGGGACAGGGGCACTGAAGCTTTCTTT.

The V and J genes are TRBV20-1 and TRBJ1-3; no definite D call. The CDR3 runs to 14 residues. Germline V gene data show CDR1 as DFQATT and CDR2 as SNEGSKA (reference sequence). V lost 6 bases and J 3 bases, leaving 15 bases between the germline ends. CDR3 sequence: CSARPGTDGNTIYF. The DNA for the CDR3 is TGCAGTGCACGACCCGGAACAGATGGAAACACCATATATTTT.

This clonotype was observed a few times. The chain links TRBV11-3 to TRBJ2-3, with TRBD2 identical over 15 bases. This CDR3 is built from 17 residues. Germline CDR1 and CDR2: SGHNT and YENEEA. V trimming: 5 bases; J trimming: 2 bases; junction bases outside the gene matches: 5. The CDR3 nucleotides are TGTGCCAGCAGCCCCAGGACTAGCGGGGGGGTCACAGATACGCAGTATTTT. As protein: CASSPRTSGGVTDTQYF.

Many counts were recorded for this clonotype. DNA for the CDR3: TGTGCCAGCAGCCAAGGCCCTGCAACTAATGAAAAACTGTTTTTT. This sequence encodes CASSQGPATNEKLFF. The chain uses TRBV3-1 and TRBJ1-4, with D unclear. Germline V gives CDR1 LGHDT, CDR2 YNNKEL (reference sequence). V was shortened by 1 base and J by 0 bases, with 6 bases between the two germline ends. The CDR3 is 15 residues long.

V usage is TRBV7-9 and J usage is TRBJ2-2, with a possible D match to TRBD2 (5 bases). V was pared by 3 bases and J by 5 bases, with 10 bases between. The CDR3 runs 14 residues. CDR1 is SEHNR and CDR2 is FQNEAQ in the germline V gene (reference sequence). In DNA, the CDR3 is TGTGCCAGCAGCTTCCACCGGGGTACCGGGGAGCTGTTTTTT. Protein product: CASSFHRGTGELFF.

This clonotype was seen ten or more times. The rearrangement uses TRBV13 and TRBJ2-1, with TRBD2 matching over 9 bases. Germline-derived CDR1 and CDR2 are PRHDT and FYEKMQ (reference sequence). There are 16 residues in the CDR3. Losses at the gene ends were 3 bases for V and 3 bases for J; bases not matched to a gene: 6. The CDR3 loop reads CASSFPASGVYNEQFF. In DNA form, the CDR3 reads TGTGCCAGCAGCTTCCCCGCTAGCGGGGTCTACAATGAGCAGTTCTTC.

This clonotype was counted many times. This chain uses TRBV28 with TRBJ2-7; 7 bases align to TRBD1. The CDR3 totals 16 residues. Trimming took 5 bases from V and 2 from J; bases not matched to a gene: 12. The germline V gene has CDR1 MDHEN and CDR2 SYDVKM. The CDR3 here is CASSPSDRVRAYEQYF. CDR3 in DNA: TGTGCCAGCAGTCCTTCTGACAGGGTGAGGGCCTACGAGCAGTACTTC. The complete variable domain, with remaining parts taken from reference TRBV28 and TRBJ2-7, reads DVKVTQSSRYLVKRTGEKVFLECVQDMDHENMFWYRQDPGLGLRLIYFSYDVKMKEKGDIPEGYSVSREKKERFSLILESASTNQTSMYLCASSPSDRVRAYEQYFGPGTRLTVT.

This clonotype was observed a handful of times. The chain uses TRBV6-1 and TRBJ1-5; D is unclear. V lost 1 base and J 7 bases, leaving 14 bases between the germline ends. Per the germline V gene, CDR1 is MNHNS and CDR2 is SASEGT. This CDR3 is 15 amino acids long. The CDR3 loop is CASSEDGEGWQPQHF. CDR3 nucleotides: TGTGCCAGCAGTGAAGATGGGGAGGGCTGGCAGCCCCAGCATTTT.

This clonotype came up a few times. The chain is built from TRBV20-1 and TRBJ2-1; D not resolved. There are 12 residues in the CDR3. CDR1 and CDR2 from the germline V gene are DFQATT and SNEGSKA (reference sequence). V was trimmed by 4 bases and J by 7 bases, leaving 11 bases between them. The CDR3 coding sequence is TGCAGTGCTATTATCATCGCGAATGAGCAGTTCTTC. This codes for CSAIIIANEQFF.

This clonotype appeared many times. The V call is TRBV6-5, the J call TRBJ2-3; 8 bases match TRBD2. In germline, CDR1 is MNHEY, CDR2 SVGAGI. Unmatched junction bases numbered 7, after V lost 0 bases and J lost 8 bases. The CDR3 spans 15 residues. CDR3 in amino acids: CASSYSTAGVGTQYF. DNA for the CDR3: TGTGCCAGCAGTTACTCGACAGCGGGAGTTGGTACGCAGTATTTT.

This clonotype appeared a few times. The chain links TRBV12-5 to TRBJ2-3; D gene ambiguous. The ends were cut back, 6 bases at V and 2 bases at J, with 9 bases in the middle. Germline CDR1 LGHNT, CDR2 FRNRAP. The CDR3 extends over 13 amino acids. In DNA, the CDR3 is TGTGCTAGTGGACCTCGCAACACAGATACGCAGTATTTT. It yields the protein CASGPRNTDTQYF.

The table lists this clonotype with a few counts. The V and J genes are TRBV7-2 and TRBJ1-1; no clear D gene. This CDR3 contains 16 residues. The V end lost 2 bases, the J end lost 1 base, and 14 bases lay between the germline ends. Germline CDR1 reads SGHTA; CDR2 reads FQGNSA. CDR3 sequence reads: CASSLYREEPNTEAFF. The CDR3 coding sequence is TGTGCCAGCAGCTTATACCGGGAGGAGCCGAACACTGAAGCTTTCTTT. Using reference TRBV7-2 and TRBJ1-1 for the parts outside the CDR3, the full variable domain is GAGVSQSPSNKVTEKGKDVELRCDPISGHTALYWYRQSLGQGLEFLIYFQGNSAPDKSGLPSDRFSAERTGGSVSTLTIQRTQQEDSAVYLCASSLYREEPNTEAFFGQGTRLTVV.